These 10 T cell receptor beta chains share one sample of origin, sequenced in a study of blood T cell repertoires in COVID-19. Generated by immunoSEQ multiplex PCR, the TCRdb table keeps only in-frame clones and is missing some. The data hold some 150,000 clones, with nearly 80% observed a single time. Material: PBMCs or T cells enriched from blood (not recorded which). All receptors come from a woman in her forties or fifties who had recovered from COVID-19.

The chain carries TRBV12-5 and TRBJ2-3; TRBD2 matches 10 bases. Trimming removed 0 bases from V and 8 bases from J; junction bases left unmatched: 11. Looked up from germline, CDR1 is LGHNT and CDR2 is FRNRAP. The CDR3 is made up of 17 amino acids. The CDR3 loop is CASGLVQGAGGVGTQYF. DNA for the CDR3: TGTGCTAGTGGTTTGGTACAGGGAGCGGGAGGGGTTGGTACGCAGTATTTT.

This sequence joins TRBV4-1 and TRBJ2-4; 10 bases fit TRBD1. The CDR3 runs to 14 residues. Trimming removed 0 bases from V and 10 bases from J; junction bases left unmatched: 3. The germline V gene has CDR1 MGHRA and CDR2 YSYEKL. CDR3 amino acids: CASSQDWTGGIQYF. The CDR3 coding sequence is TGCGCCAGCAGCCAAGATTGGACAGGGGGAATTCAGTACTTC.

This clone was counted only a few times. The chain carries TRBV2 and TRBJ2-6; unclear D gene. Germline V gene data show CDR1 as SNHLY and CDR2 as FYNNEI. V dropped 6 bases and J dropped 4 bases, with 13 bases sitting between them. This CDR3 comprises 15 residues. The CDR3 loop is CASSPAAVGANVLTF. The DNA for the CDR3 is TGTGCCAGCAGCCCCGCTGCGGTCGGGGCCAACGTCCTGACTTTC.

This clone was picked up a small number of times. The genes are TRBV28 and TRBJ2-7, with 8 nucleotides matching TRBD1. The V segment lost 6 bases and the J segment 3 bases; nucleotides outside the gene matches: 10. CDR1 MDHEN and CDR2 SYDVKM come from the germline V gene. This CDR3 has 15 amino acids. In DNA, the CDR3 is TGTGCCAGCAGCGTTCCGGACAGGGTCCTCTACGAGCAGTACTTC. It codes for CASSVPDRVLYEQYF.

The sample holds a few counts of this clone. This chain connects TRBV5-1 to TRBJ2-6, with 9 bases aligning to TRBD1. Germline trimming cut 2 bases from V and 2 bases from J; bases unmatched to any gene: 5. CDR1 and CDR2 from the germline V gene are SGHRS and YFSETQ. CDR3 size: 17 residues. In DNA form, the CDR3 reads TGCGCCAGCAGCTTCACCGGGACAGGGACTGGGGCCAACGTCCTGACTTTC. Translating it yields CASSFTGTGTGANVLTF.

The chain carries TRBV5-1 and TRBJ1-4; D possibly corresponds to TRBD1 (6 bases). V lost 3 bases and J lost 8, with 14 bases in between. The CDR3 extends over 14 amino acids. Per germline, CDR1 SGHRS and CDR2 YFSETQ. CDR3 in amino acids: CASSSGPGQEKLFF. In DNA, the CDR3 is TGCGCCAGCAGCTCCGGACCCGGACAGGAAAAACTGTTTTTT.

This clone was counted ten times or more. The chain couples TRBV19 to TRBJ2-7; no clear D. The germline CDR1 and CDR2 sequences are LNHDA and SQIVND (reference sequence). The CDR3 spans 13 residues. V dropped 3 bases and J dropped 2 bases, with 8 bases sitting between them. Here the CDR3 DNA reads TGTGCCAGTAGTATGCGGATTACCTACGAGCAGTACTTC. This translates into CASSMRITYEQYF.

V is TRBV9 and J is TRBJ2-7, with 11 bases lining up with TRBD1. The germline V gene has CDR1 SGDLS and CDR2 YYNGEE. The CDR3 length is 16 residues. Trimming at V came to 0 bases and at J to 1 base, leaving 3 bases not matched to a gene. CDR3 amino acids: CASSVGGTGGSYEQYF. The CDR3 DNA sequence: TGTGCCAGCAGCGTAGGAGGGACAGGGGGATCCTACGAGCAGTACTTC.

The genes are TRBV5-5 and TRBJ1-2; D may be TRBD1 (6 bases). Germline CDR1 reads SGHKS; CDR2 reads YYEKEE (reference sequence). CDR3 length equals 15 residues. V lost 2 bases and J lost 4, with 15 bases in between. The CDR3 DNA sequence: TGTGCCAGCAGCTTTACAGGGACGCCTGGCTATGGCTACACCTTC. Translating gives CASSFTGTPGYGYTF.

As for this clone: The conserved phenylalanine or tryptophan is not found at the CDR3 terminus, so this likely reflects a read error. The DNA is left out, because the CDR3 cannot be placed on it with certainty; the CDR3 is given as TCRdb lists it. The chain employs TRBV6-4 and TRBJ1-3; the table's D call, TRBD1, was not checked against the DNA. The length of the CDR3 is 13 amino acids, counting both ends. Germline CDR1 MRHNA, CDR2 SNTAGT. The CDR3 is CASSPGTVKNLMV.